Listed below are T cell receptor beta chains from one sample, sequenced in a study of beta chain features in type 1 diabetes. The protocol was immunoSEQ multiplex PCR, while the TCRdb copy is restricted to in-frame clones and leaves out a portion. The sample lists hundreds of thousands of clones, 15% to 17% occurring once. Sequenced material: naive CD4+ T cells from blood. Every receptor here comes from a man between 18 and 29 years old in good health. Each CDR3 is given with its conserved first and last residue. A D gene is named only where the DNA matches it firmly.

V gene	D gene	J gene	CDR3 protein
TRBV7-2	-	TRBJ2-7	CASSNSAGLPRYEQYF
TRBV5-4	-	TRBJ1-5	CASRLFGSNQPQHF
TRBV18	-	TRBJ1-4	CASSPPGSEKLFF
TRBV14	TRBD1	TRBJ2-5	CASSQGTGGTQYF
TRBV4-1	-	TRBJ1-2	CASSQVGQRVVGTF
TRBV5-1	-	TRBJ1-3	CASSLDLGRGNTIYF
TRBV16	-	TRBJ1-5	CASSQLGNQPQHF
TRBV5-4	TRBD2	TRBJ2-3	CASSLAGTTTDTQYF
TRBV9	-	TRBJ2-3	CASSVGTSSRTDTQYF
TRBV19	-	TRBJ1-5	CASKDPSVDQPQHF
TRBV4-3	-	TRBJ1-1	CASRQQGAAEAFF
TRBV4-3	TRBD2	TRBJ2-4	CASSQASGRGNIQYF
TRBV14	TRBD1	TRBJ2-7	CASRQGSYEQYF
TRBV19	TRBD1	TRBJ2-5	CASSISSQGVETQYF
TRBV18	-	TRBJ2-7	CASSPPANEQYF
TRBV27	TRBD1	TRBJ1-2	CASSPTTGRRNYGYTF
TRBV6-6	-	TRBJ2-3	CASSPLDLWRTDTQYF
TRBV9	TRBD1	TRBJ1-1	CASSTLGRGQTEAFF
TRBV5-1	-	TRBJ2-1	CASSSTSGPGDNEQFF
TRBV7-9	-	TRBJ2-3	CASSLVAGLTDTQYF
TRBV9	-	TRBJ2-2	CASSGRGSQNTGELFF
TRBV5-1	TRBD1	TRBJ1-2	CASSTTGTRNYGYTF
TRBV6-1	-	TRBJ2-7	CASSEAMQGGEQYF
TRBV15	-	TRBJ2-7	CATSRVPRIYEQYF
TRBV5-4	TRBD1	TRBJ1-4	CASSPGQQRGTNEKLFF
TRBV7-9	TRBD2	TRBJ2-2	CASSWTSGRLFTGELFF
TRBV9	-	TRBJ2-1	CASSGRSAKGNEQFF
TRBV7-9	-	TRBJ2-2	CASSLVPGMNTGELFF
TRBV4-3	TRBD1	TRBJ1-2	CASSQDLTGVRWYGYTF
TRBV6-4	-	TRBJ2-1	CASSAKQGNEQFF
TRBV9	-	TRBJ2-2	CASSDLVGTGELFF
TRBV10-3	TRBD1	TRBJ2-2	CASRDRGNTGELFF
TRBV28	TRBD1	TRBJ1-5	CASSLRRWDRGHQPQHF
TRBV4-1	-	TRBJ2-7	CASSRPGRGSAYEQYF
TRBV10-3	TRBD2	TRBJ2-1	CAISPGLAGNNEQFF
TRBV7-9	-	TRBJ1-2	CASSLFRDRIGYTF
TRBV28	TRBD2	TRBJ2-7	CASRDGLAGVKSPYEQYF
TRBV28	-	TRBJ2-7	CASSYNYEQYF
TRBV7-8	-	TRBJ1-1	CASSPPRLMNTEAFF
TRBV21-1	-	TRBJ2-5	CASRSPRTDIQETQYF
TRBV27	-	TRBJ2-7	CASSTSGSSYEQYF
TRBV5-1	-	TRBJ2-1	CASSLDNEQFF
TRBV27	TRBD1	TRBJ1-3	CASRGGIQGAGNTIYF
TRBV19	-	TRBJ1-1	CASSIPDRMNTEAFF
TRBV9	TRBD1	TRBJ2-7	CASSVAGTGFYEQYF
TRBV9	-	TRBJ2-2	CASSASGTTGGGELFF
TRBV9	-	TRBJ2-5	CASSVDRGETQYF
TRBV12-5	-	TRBJ2-1	CASGSARVHEQFF
TRBV29-1	-	TRBJ2-4	CSVDIPAKNIQYF
TRBV10-3	-	TRBJ1-1	CAISKSGVANTEAFF
TRBV7-2	-	TRBJ2-3	CASSLGAQDTQYF
TRBV7-2	TRBD1	TRBJ1-2	CASSLIGQGSSYGYTF